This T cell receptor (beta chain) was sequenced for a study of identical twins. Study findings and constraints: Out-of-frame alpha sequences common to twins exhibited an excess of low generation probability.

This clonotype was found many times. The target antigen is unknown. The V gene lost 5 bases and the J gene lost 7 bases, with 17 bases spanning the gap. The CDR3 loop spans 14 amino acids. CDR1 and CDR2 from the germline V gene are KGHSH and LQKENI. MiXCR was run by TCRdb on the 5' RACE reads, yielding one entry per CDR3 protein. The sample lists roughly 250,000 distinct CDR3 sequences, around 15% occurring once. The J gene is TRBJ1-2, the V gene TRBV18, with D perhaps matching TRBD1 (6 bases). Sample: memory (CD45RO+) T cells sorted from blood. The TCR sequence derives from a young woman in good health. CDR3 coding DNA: TGTGCCAGCTCATCCACAGGGTTACGATCTGGCTACACCTTC. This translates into CASSSTGLRSGYTF.